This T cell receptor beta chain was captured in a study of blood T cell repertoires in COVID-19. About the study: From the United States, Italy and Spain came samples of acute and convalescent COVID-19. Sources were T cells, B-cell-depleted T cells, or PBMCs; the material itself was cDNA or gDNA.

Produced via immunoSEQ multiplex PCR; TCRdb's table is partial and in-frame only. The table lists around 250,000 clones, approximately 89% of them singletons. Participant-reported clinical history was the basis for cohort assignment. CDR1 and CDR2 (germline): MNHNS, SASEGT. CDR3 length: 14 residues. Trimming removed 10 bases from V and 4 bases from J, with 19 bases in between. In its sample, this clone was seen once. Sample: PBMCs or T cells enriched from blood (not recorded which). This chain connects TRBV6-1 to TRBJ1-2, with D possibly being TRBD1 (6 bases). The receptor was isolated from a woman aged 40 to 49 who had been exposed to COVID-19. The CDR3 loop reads CATGETSRGYGYTF. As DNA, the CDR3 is TGTGCCACAGGGGAAACATCGAGGGGCTATGGCTACACCTTC.